Listed below are T cell receptor beta chains from one sample, sequenced in a study of control samples from healthy donors and cancer patients. The method was immunoSEQ multiplex PCR; TCRdb's version includes in-frame clones alone and lacks a portion of them. The sample lists approximately 160,000 clones; more than 85% were seen once. Input material: blood. Receptor source: a woman in her 40s in good health. Each CDR3 is given with its conserved first and last residue. D genes are given only for firm matches. The size entry is marked missing in some rows and otherwise reads once, few, many or a size class.

.	TRBV6-2/TRBV6-3	TRBJ1-5	.	CASSYRQENQPQHF	TGTGCCAGCAGTTACCGACAGGAAAATCAGCCCCAGCATTTT
.	TRBV4-1	TRBJ2-7	.	CASSQGRDSYEQYF	TGCGCCAGCAGCCAAGGCCGGGACTCCTACGAGCAGTACTTC
.	TRBV5-4	TRBJ2-1	TRBD2	CASSLDGLAGGYNEQFF	TGTGCCAGCAGCTTGGATGGACTAGCGGGGGGTTACAATGAGCAGTTCTTC
few	TRBV4-1	TRBJ2-2	TRBD2	CASSQELAGGPNTGELFF	TGCGCCAGCAGCCAGGAACTAGCGGGGGGTCCGAACACCGGGGAGCTGTTTTTT
.	TRBV4-1	TRBJ1-2	TRBD1	CASSQDSTGGIYGYTF	TGCGCCAGCAGCCAAGATTCGACAGGGGGGATCTATGGCTACACCTTC
.	TRBV6-5	TRBJ1-5	.	CASTSGPKLQHF	TGTGCCAGCACTTCAGGCCCTAAGCTCCAGCATTTT
.	TRBV5-4	TRBJ2-7	TRBD1	CASRRGTGASYEQYF	TGTGCCAGCAGACGAGGGACAGGGGCTTCCTACGAGCAGTACTTC
.	TRBV9	TRBJ1-2	.	CATTKPGNYGYTF	TGTGCCACCACTAAACCGGGGAACTATGGCTACACCTTC
.	TRBV24-1	TRBJ2-2	TRBD1	CATSDLGDRVTTGELFF	TGTGCCACCAGTGATTTAGGGGACAGAGTTACCACCGGGGAGCTGTTTTTT
.	TRBV7-6	TRBJ2-5	.	CASSAKLGFLETQYF	TGTGCCAGCAGCGCCAAACTAGGTTTTCTGGAGACCCAGTACTTC
.	TRBV28	TRBJ2-2	.	CASSFSLNTGELFF	TGTGCCAGCAGTTTCTCACTGAACACCGGGGAGCTGTTTTTT
.	TRBV4-1	TRBJ2-7	.	CASSQLQGPFSSYEQYF	TGCGCCAGCAGCCAACTCCAGGGGCCGTTCAGCTCCTACGAGCAGTACTTC
.	TRBV5-6	TRBJ2-3	TRBD2	CASRPGEGTQYF	TGTGCCAGCAGGCCGGGGGAGGGTACGCAGTATTTT
few	TRBV28	TRBJ1-5	.	CASFRDIKHF	TGTGCCAGTTTCAGGGACATCAAGCATTTT
.	TRBV5-1	TRBJ1-6	TRBD1	CASKGRDSSYNSPLHF	TGCGCCAGCAAGGGGAGGGACAGCTCCTATAATTCACCCCTCCACTTT
.	TRBV10-1	TRBJ1-5	TRBD1	CANHRGGGQPQHF	TGCGCCAACCACAGGGGGGGAGGTCAGCCCCAGCATTTT
.	TRBV6-5	TRBJ2-5	.	CASSYHRDTLQETQYF	TGTGCCAGCAGTTATCACCGGGACACCCTTCAAGAGACCCAGTACTTC
.	TRBV5-3	TRBJ2-1	.	CARSKSQWIDEQFF	TGTGCCAGAAGCAAGTCCCAGTGGATCGATGAGCAGTTCTTC
.	TRBV7-2	TRBJ1-2	.	CASSLGRRHGYTF	TGTGCCAGCAGCTTAGGCAGGCGGCATGGCTACACCTTC
.	TRBV10-2	TRBJ1-5	.	CASSETANQPQHF	TGCGCCAGCAGTGAAACAGCAAATCAGCCCCAGCATTTT
.	TRBV18	TRBJ1-5	TRBD1	CASSPGQGWFQPQHF	TGTGCCAGCTCGCCGGGACAGGGTTGGTTTCAGCCCCAGCATTTT
once	TRBV4-1	TRBJ2-3	TRBD2	CASSQLAEGTDTQYF	TGCGCCAGCAGCCAACTAGCGGAGGGCACAGATACGCAGTATTTT
.	TRBV5-1	TRBJ2-7	.	CASSLGQAGEQYF	TGCGCCAGCAGCTTGGGGCAGGCGGGGGAGCAGTACTTC
.	TRBV7-8	TRBJ2-7	TRBD1	CASSPEGADEQYF	TGTGCCAGCAGCCCAGAGGGGGCCGACGAGCAGTACTTC
.	TRBV7-8	TRBJ1-1	.	CASSLPPGGVDTEAFF	TGTGCCAGCAGCTTACCCCCGGGGGGGGTTGACACTGAAGCTTTCTTT
.	TRBV7-9	TRBJ2-1	TRBD1	CASSPTGTGRYNEQFF	TGTGCCAGCAGCCCAACCGGGACAGGGAGGTACAATGAGCAGTTCTTC
.	TRBV6-1	TRBJ2-3	TRBD2	CASSEAPAGGTTDTQYF	TGTGCCAGCAGTGAAGCACCAGCGGGGGGTACCACAGATACGCAGTATTTT
.	TRBV19	TRBJ1-1	.	CASSIDGGGSTEAFF	TGTGCCAGTAGTATAGATGGGGGGGGGAGCACTGAAGCTTTCTTT
.	TRBV6-5	TRBJ1-6	.	CASSSLGVGSPLHF	TGTGCCAGCAGTTCGCTGGGGGTAGGATCACCCCTCCACTTT
once	TRBV7-9	TRBJ1-5	TRBD1	CASSPQGSRNQPQHF	TGTGCCAGCAGTCCACAGGGGAGCCGCAATCAGCCCCAGCATTTT
.	TRBV6-5	TRBJ1-2	TRBD1	CASSYLTGANYGYTF	TGTGCCAGCAGTTACCTGACAGGGGCCAACTATGGCTACACCTTC
.	TRBV20-1	TRBJ2-2	.	CSARGGGELFF	TGCAGTGCTAGAGGGGGCGGGGAGCTGTTTTTT
.	TRBV5-6	TRBJ2-5	.	CASSTPQGAETQYF	TGTGCCAGCAGCACGCCTCAGGGAGCGGAGACCCAGTACTTC
.	TRBV28	TRBJ2-7	TRBD2	CASSLYGSLSGDSYEQYF	TGTGCCAGCAGTTTATACGGCAGCCTCAGCGGGGATTCCTACGAGCAGTACTTC
.	TRBV7-2	TRBJ2-4	TRBD2	CASSLDSSGGPTTKNIQYF	TGTGCCAGCAGCTTAGACTCTAGCGGGGGGCCTACTACCAAAAACATTCAGTACTTC
.	TRBV6-5	TRBJ2-7	.	CASRPDQGQQYF	TGTGCCAGCAGACCGGATCAGGGTCAGCAGTACTTC
.	TRBV2	TRBJ2-7	.	CASQSGGYEQYF	TGTGCCAGCCAGAGTGGGGGCTACGAGCAGTACTTC
once	TRBV7-2	TRBJ2-7	TRBD2	CASSKIAGVGVNEQYF	TGTGCCAGCAGCAAGATTGCGGGAGTGGGGGTCAACGAGCAGTACTTC
.	TRBV12-3/TRBV12-4	TRBJ2-7	.	CASRVDSYEQYF	TGTGCCAGCAGGGTGGACAGCTACGAGCAGTACTTC
.	TRBV4-2	TRBJ1-5	TRBD1	CASSQGQGGDQPQHF	TGTGCCAGCAGCCAAGGACAGGGCGGGGATCAGCCCCAGCATTTT
.	TRBV5-6	TRBJ1-2	.	CASSLVTGANYGYTF	TGTGCCAGCAGCTTGGTAACAGGTGCTAACTATGGCTACACCTTC
.	TRBV5-5	TRBJ2-3	TRBD2	CASSTGLAGWVGTDTQYF	TGTGCCAGCAGCACGGGGCTAGCGGGCTGGGTAGGCACAGATACGCAGTATTTT